This TCR beta chain was found in a study of blood T cell repertoires in COVID-19. For the study at large: Donors in the United States, Italy and Spain gave samples during acute or convalescent COVID-19.

CDR1 SGHTA and CDR2 FQGNSA come from the germline V gene. V was shortened by 5 bases and J by 2 bases, with 11 bases between the two germline ends. This CDR3 contains 14 residues. The repertoire was sequenced with immunoSEQ multiplex PCR; TCRdb's copy has only in-frame clones and lacks some. The repertoire holds approximately 440,000 clones, around 88% seen once, with over 10% in the top ten. The TCR sequence derives from a woman aged 50 to 65 with COVID-19, enrolled during active disease. The J gene is TRBJ2-3, the V gene TRBV7-2; a weak D match, TRBD2 (6 bases). Sequencing input: peripheral blood. In DNA, the CDR3 is TGTGCCAGCAGCCCGGGACTTGCCACAGATACGCAGTATTTT. Amino acid sequence: CASSPGLATDTQYF.